These 30 T cell receptor beta chains were all obtained from the same sample, sequenced in a study of vaccination effects on CD4 cells after COVID-19. ViraFEST used viral peptide pools to expand antigen-specific CD4+ T cells before sequencing. Researchers isolated CD4+ T cells once about eleven days of culture had elapsed. Participants completed two doses of the BNT162b2 or mRNA-1273 vaccine. These receptors' antigens are unknown. Repertoires were generated with immunoSEQ multiplex PCR, while TCRdb's copy carries only in-frame clones and drops some. The top ten hold roughly 1.1% of the sample, which has 70,000 to 95,000 clones, over 70% seen once. Material: CD4+ T cells from PBMCs cultured with HCoV-OC43 spike peptides, obtained after COVID-19 vaccination. The subset here: HCoV-OC43 spike overlapping peptide pool stimulation. Receptor source: a human donor who received a COVID-19 vaccine.

V gene TRBV7-8 combines with J gene TRBJ1-5; 9 nucleotides match TRBD1. Trimming at V came to 5 bases and at J to 2 bases, leaving 16 bases not matched to a gene. The CDR3 is made up of 19 amino acids. Germline lookup yields CDR1 SGHVS and CDR2 FQNEAQ. CDR3 region: CASSVHRGRGQGGNQPQHF. CDR3 nucleotides: TGTGCCAGCAGCGTCCACAGGGGGCGCGGGCAAGGGGGCAATCAGCCCCAGCATTTT.

The V call is TRBV5-1, the J call TRBJ1-2, with D maybe TRBD1 (5 bases). The CDR3 has 14 residues. CDR1 and CDR2 from the germline V gene are SGHRS and YFSETQ. V was pared by 0 bases and J by 6 bases, with 12 bases between. CDR3 nucleotides: TGCGCCAGCAGCTTGGGTTCTGGGGCGGATGGCTACACCTTC. Its translation is CASSLGSGADGYTF.

DNA for the CDR3: TGTGCCAGGTCGAAGACGGACAAGAGGAACTCCTACGAGCAGTACGTC. As protein: CARSKTDKRNSYEQYV. V and J are TRBV27 and TRBJ2-7; TRBD1 is a possible D gene (5 bases). The germline V gene has CDR1 MNHEY and CDR2 SMNVEV (reference sequence). The CDR3 has 16 residues. Trimming pared 9 bases from V and 0 bases from J, leaving 21 bases between.

The chain is built from TRBV19 and TRBJ1-2, with 7 bases fitting TRBD1. J lost 2 bases, V lost 5 bases, and 8 bases had no gene match. Germline CDR1 reads LNHDA; CDR2 reads SQIVND (reference sequence). The CDR3 totals 15 residues. The CDR3 bases are TGTGCCAGTAGTGAGACAGGGATGAAAAACTATGGCTACACCTTC. Protein product: CASSETGMKNYGYTF.

The sample holds a few counts of this clone. This sequence joins TRBV19 and TRBJ1-2, with TRBD1 identical over 8 bases. Germline CDR1 reads LNHDA; CDR2 reads SQIVND (reference sequence). This CDR3 comprises 14 residues. V shed 6 bases and J 6 bases; nucleotides not matched to a gene: 9. In nucleotides, the CDR3 is TGTGCCAGTAGGTCGCGACAGGGGCCGCATGGCTACACCTTC. Residues: CASRSRQGPHGYTF.

The V call is TRBV5-6, the J call TRBJ1-3; no clear D gene. The V end lost 0 bases, the J end lost 0 bases, and 7 bases lay between the germline ends. Germline CDR1 and CDR2: SGHDT and YYEEEE. This CDR3 is 15 amino acids long. The CDR3 DNA reads TGTGCCAGCAGCTTGGGGTTCAACTCTGGAAACACCATATATTTT. It yields the protein CASSLGFNSGNTIYF.

The genes are TRBV30 and TRBJ1-5, with TRBD1 as a possible D gene (5 bases). The V end was cut by 5 bases, the J end by 9 bases, with 17 bases between. CDR1 GTSNPN and CDR2 SVGIG come from the germline V gene (reference sequence). CDR3 length equals 13 residues. CDR3: CAWGGVTGGPQHF. CDR3 DNA: TGTGCCTGGGGGGGGGTGACGGGTGGGCCCCAGCATTTT. Combining the CDR3 with reference TRBV30 and TRBJ1-5 gives the whole variable domain SQTIHQWPATLVQPVGSPLSLECTVEGTSNPNLYWYRQAAGRGLQLLFYSVGIGQISSEVPQNLSASRPQDRQFILSSKKLLLSDSGFYLCAWGGVTGGPQHFGDGTRLSIL.

This chain links TRBV12-3 or TRBV12-4 with TRBJ1-1; unclear D gene. Trimming stripped 3 bases from V and 6 bases from J, with 11 bases between. The CDR3 spans 13 residues. Here the CDR3 reads CASSFRVRAEAFF. CDR3 nucleotides: TGTGCCAGCAGTTTTAGGGTTAGGGCTGAAGCTTTCTTT.

This clone was seen only once. This chain uses TRBV5-6 with TRBJ2-7; D remains unclear. CDR1 and CDR2 (germline): SGHDT, YYEEEE. The CDR3 length is 14 residues. V lost 1 base, J lost 3 bases, and 11 bases lay in between. CDR3 in DNA: TGTGCCAGCAGCTTGACGGTTTCTAACTACGAGCAGTACGTC. Protein: CASSLTVSNYEQYV.

This chain joins TRBV24-1 and TRBJ1-5; D unclear. CDR3 length: 14 residues. Deletions cut 0 bases from V and 2 bases from J, with 4 bases between. The V gene's germline CDR1 is KGHDR and CDR2 SFDVKD. The CDR3 loop is CATSDLGGNQPQHF. The CDR3, as DNA: TGTGCCACCAGTGATTTGGGGGGCAATCAGCCCCAGCATTTT.

The V and J genes are TRBV24-1 and TRBJ1-2, with D possibly matching TRBD1 (6 bases). The V end was cut by 5 bases, the J end by 6 bases, with 12 bases between. The germline gives CDR1 KGHDR, CDR2 SFDVKD. There are 13 residues in the CDR3. CDR3 nucleotides: TGTGCCACCAGTGCGCAGGGGCCGGATGGCTACACCTTC. This encodes CATSAQGPDGYTF.

The rearrangement joins TRBV20-1 to TRBJ2-3; D remains ambiguous. This CDR3 contains 15 residues. Looked up from germline, CDR1 is DFQATT and CDR2 is SNEGSKA (reference sequence). Trimming removed 3 bases at V and 1 base at J, with 14 bases between. CDR3 in DNA: TGCAGTGCTAGTCGGAATTCGCTAGGCACAGATACGCAGTATTTT. Amino acid sequence: CSASRNSLGTDTQYF.

The CDR3 nucleotides read TGTGCCAGCAGCTTAGGGCCAGCCTGGCTGGCTTTCTTT. Protein sequence: CASSLGPAWLAFF. The V and J genes are TRBV7-9 and TRBJ1-1; D is ambiguous. CDR1 is SEHNR and CDR2 is FQNEAQ in the germline V gene (reference sequence). CDR3 length: 13 amino acids. V lost 1 base and J lost 11, with 14 bases in between.

This clone was recorded a few times. V gene TRBV30 combines with J gene TRBJ1-2; 9 bases line up with TRBD1. This CDR3 spans 13 amino acids. J lost 4 bases, V lost 2 bases, and 2 bases had no gene match. The germline CDR1 and CDR2 sequences are GTSNPN and SVGIG (reference sequence). CDR3 coding DNA: TGTGCCTGGAGTCGGACAGGGGCCTATGGCTACACCTTC. Its translation: CAWSRTGAYGYTF.

This clone was recorded a few times. This chain links TRBV19 with TRBJ1-6, with D maybe TRBD1 (5 bases). With 3 bases removed from V and 7 bases from J, the gap between germline ends came to 13 bases. CDR3 length equals 15 residues. Germline CDR1 reads LNHDA; CDR2 reads SQIVND (reference sequence). The CDR3: CASSIGGAKNSPLHF. The DNA for the CDR3 is TGTGCCAGTAGTATCGGCGGGGCGAAGAATTCACCCCTCCACTTT. Full variable domain (missing parts from reference TRBV19 and TRBJ1-6): DGGITQSPKYLFRKEGQNVTLSCEQNLNHDAMYWYRQDPGQGLRLIYYSQIVNDFQKGDIAEGYSVSREKKESFPLTVTSAQKNPTAFYLCASSIGGAKNSPLHFGNGTRLTVT.

The V gene is TRBV5-1, the J gene TRBJ1-1; 8 bases align to TRBD1. The CDR3 covers 15 residues. The V gene's germline CDR1 is SGHRS and CDR2 YFSETQ. V lost 3 bases to trimming and J lost 6 bases; unmatched junction nucleotides: 10. This chain's CDR3 is CASSYGTGRGAEAFF. Here the CDR3 DNA reads TGCGCCAGCAGCTACGGGACAGGTAGGGGGGCTGAAGCTTTCTTT.

This chain connects TRBV4-2 to TRBJ2-5, with 12 bases matching TRBD2. The V segment lost 4 bases and the J segment 4 bases; nucleotides outside the gene matches: 7. The CDR3 length is 16 residues. Germline V gene sequence: CDR1 LGHNA, CDR2 YNFKEQ. CDR3 sequence reads: CASSRTMGLAGETQYF. In DNA, the CDR3 is TGTGCCAGCAGCCGCACAATGGGACTAGCGGGAGAGACCCAGTACTTC.

The table lists this clone with a few counts. The J gene is TRBJ1-1, the V gene TRBV6-5, with TRBD1 matching 7 bases. Germline CDR1 MNHEY, CDR2 SVGAGI. V shed 6 bases and J 7 bases; nucleotides not matched to a gene: 8. The CDR3 length is 13 residues. CDR3 sequence: CASSRQGLGEAFF. The CDR3 DNA reads TGTGCCAGCAGCCGACAGGGACTGGGTGAAGCTTTCTTT.

The gene calls are TRBV7-9 and TRBJ1-5; D possibly corresponds to TRBD1 (6 bases). Germline lookup yields CDR1 SEHNR and CDR2 FQNEAQ (reference sequence). The CDR3 is 15 residues long. The V gene lost 5 bases and the J gene lost 2 bases, with 13 bases spanning the gap. The CDR3 DNA reads TGTGCCAGCAGCCCGCCGGGGGGCGGCAATCAGCCCCAGCATTTT. Translating it yields CASSPPGGGNQPQHF.

The chain is built from TRBV3-1 (or the pseudogene TRBV3-2) and TRBJ2-3; D possibly corresponds to TRBD1 (6 bases). V was cut by 6 bases and J by 3 bases, with 16 bases left in between. The CDR3 has 15 residues. Germline CDR1 and CDR2: LGHDT and YNNKEL (reference sequence). The CDR3 sequence: CASRKQGTGTDTQYF. In nucleotides, the CDR3 is TGTGCCAGCAGGAAACAGGGTACGGGTACAGATACGCAGTATTTT.

V and J are TRBV10-3 and TRBJ2-5, with D possibly TRBD2 on 5 matching bases. The germline V and J ends were trimmed by 4 bases and 5 bases, with 8 bases remaining between them. The germline V gene encodes CDR1 ENHRY and CDR2 SYGVKD. The CDR3 is 12 amino acids. Here the CDR3 reads CAISAGIETQYF. CDR3 in DNA: TGTGCCATCAGTGCCGGGATTGAGACCCAGTACTTC.

V usage is TRBV12-3 or TRBV12-4 and J usage is TRBJ1-1, with unresolved D. The CDR3 has 11 amino acids. The germline V and J ends were trimmed by 6 bases and 4 bases, with 6 bases remaining between them. CDR3 DNA: TGTGCCAGCAGCTCGGGCACTGAAGCTTTCTTT. Translating it yields CASSSGTEAFF.

This chain links TRBV9 with TRBJ2-5; 9 positions agree with TRBD1. This CDR3 is built from 15 residues. Germline CDR1 SGDLS, CDR2 YYNGEE. V lost 0 bases, J lost 4 bases, and 4 bases stayed unmatched. This CDR3 reads CASSVAGQGRETQYF. The CDR3 region has the DNA TGTGCCAGCAGCGTAGCAGGACAGGGGCGAGAGACCCAGTACTTC. The full variable domain, with the rest looked up from reference TRBV9 and TRBJ2-5, is DSGVTQTPKHLITATGQRVTLRCSPRSGDLSVYWYQQSLDQGLQFLIQYYNGEERAKGNILERFSAQQFPDLHSELNLSSLELGDSALYFCASSVAGQGRETQYFGPGTRLLVL.

In DNA, the CDR3 is TGTGCCAGCAGCTTTTTTTCTGGATCTTCGAATGAGCAGTTCTTC. Translation: CASSFFSGSSNEQFF. V and J are TRBV9 and TRBJ2-1; D call uncertain. This CDR3 has 15 residues. Germline assignment: CDR1 SGDLS and CDR2 YYNGEE. Trimming took 4 bases from V and 7 from J, leaving 18 bases between them. Using reference TRBV9 and TRBJ2-1 for the parts outside the CDR3, the full variable domain is DSGVTQTPKHLITATGQRVTLRCSPRSGDLSVYWYQQSLDQGLQFLIQYYNGEERAKGNILERFSAQQFPDLHSELNLSSLELGDSALYFCASSFFSGSSNEQFFGPGTRLTVL.

The gene calls are TRBV18 and TRBJ2-5; D unclear. Germline values: CDR1 KGHSH, CDR2 LQKENI. This CDR3 spans 14 amino acids. Trimming cost V 1 base and J 4 bases, with 10 bases left between them. Here the CDR3 reads CASSPLPRGETQYF. The CDR3 nucleotides read TGTGCCAGCTCACCACTACCCCGTGGAGAGACCCAGTACTTC.

This chain links TRBV6-6 with TRBJ2-7; a possible D gene is TRBD2 (6 bases). The germline V gene has CDR1 MNHNY and CDR2 SVGAGI (reference sequence). The CDR3 is 14 residues long. Trimming removed 0 bases at V and 6 bases at J, with 12 bases between. For the CDR3, the DNA is TGTGCCAGCAGTTACTCGGGGGGAGGCTTCGAGCAGTACGTC. Protein: CASSYSGGGFEQYV.

This chain uses TRBV7-8 with TRBJ2-4; D remains ambiguous. The CDR3 is 12 residues long. Trimming pared 6 bases from V and 2 bases from J, leaving 5 bases between. Germline values: CDR1 SGHVS, CDR2 FQNEAQ. For the CDR3, the DNA is TGTGCCAGCAGTAGTTCCAAAAACATTCAGTACTTC. Amino acid sequence: CASSSSKNIQYF.

The J gene is TRBJ2-5, the V gene TRBV6-6; D is perhaps TRBD2 (5 bases). Trimming took off 6 bases at V and 1 base at J, with 18 bases between the two ends. Germline CDR1 MNHNY, CDR2 SVGAGI (reference sequence). The CDR3 contains 16 residues. This CDR3 reads CASRYKHQRPQETQYF. The CDR3 DNA reads TGTGCCAGCAGGTATAAACACCAGCGGCCCCAAGAGACCCAGTACTTC.

The J gene is TRBJ1-2, the V gene TRBV19; D remains unclear. This CDR3 has 13 residues. Germline-derived CDR1 and CDR2 are LNHDA and SQIVND (reference sequence). The ends were cut back, 8 bases at V and 0 bases at J, with 10 bases in the middle. The CDR3 coding sequence is TGTGCCAGTGGGCAGTCCGCTAACTATGGCTACACCTTC. Its translation: CASGQSANYGYTF. Complete variable domain (other parts from reference TRBV19 and TRBJ1-2): DGGITQSPKYLFRKEGQNVTLSCEQNLNHDAMYWYRQDPGQGLRLIYYSQIVNDFQKGDIAEGYSVSREKKESFPLTVTSAQKNPTAFYLCASGQSANYGYTFGSGTRLTVV.

The DNA of the CDR3 is TGTGCCACCGGACAGGACAATTATCAGCCCCAGCATTTT. Its translation is CATGQDNYQPQHF. The chain carries TRBV6-6 and TRBJ1-5, with 7 bases that match TRBD1. The V and J ends lost 10 bases and 5 bases, in that order; junction bases with no gene match: 8. The V gene's germline CDR1 is MNHNY and CDR2 SVGAGI (reference sequence). The CDR3 covers 13 residues.